The T cell receptor beta chain under discussion was sequenced for a study of CD8+ T cells in alopecia areata (dated by TCRdb to 2017 to 2018). Regarding the study in general: Treated patients were enrolled in an open-label pilot trial of oral tofacitinib, 5 to 10 mg twice daily, for moderate-to-severe alopecia areata. The RNA source kit depended on sample type: the PAXgene miRNA kit for fixed scalp, the miRNeasy kit for PBMCs, and the RNeasy kit for mouse skin. Patients received tofacitinib for 6 to 18 months and were then followed off drug for 6 months to check for delayed response and recurrence. TCRbeta CDR3 regions were amplified by immunoSEQ multiplex PCR with 35 Vbeta forward and 13 Jbeta reverse primers. The study used high-throughput TCRbeta sequencing to examine T cell clonal expansion in alopecia areata, in both the C3H/HeJ mouse model and human patients. Biopsies were taken from tofacitinib-treated patients at baseline and at 4 and 24 weeks of treatment, and a later scalp biopsy was taken in several of the tofacitinib-treated patients. In humans, TCRbeta sequencing was performed on scalp tissue and on sorted CD4+ and CD8+ peripheral blood T cells from healthy controls and from patients with patchy or totalis/universalis alopecia areata. Scalp clonality was compared among normal scalp (n=4), patchy alopecia areata scalp (n=8), and alopecia totalis/universalis scalp (n=8). Points the paper makes about the study in general: Lesional scalp, especially in alopecia totalis/universalis, showed higher clonality and more expanded CD8+ clones than normal scalp, suggesting antigenic drive. Resident alphabeta T cells in normal human skin are also sequenced, complicating scalp TCR repertoire analysis, unlike mouse skin dominated by gammadelta T cells. Shared TCR sequences between patients were less evident than in mice, which may be partly attributable to HLA diversity in the patient population.

Library generation was performed with the immunoSEQ multiplex PCR assay. RNA was extracted from all samples and reverse transcribed into cDNA as template for TCR sequencing. First-strand cDNA was synthesized with SuperScript III using a 2:1 mix of oligo-dT and random hexamers. A synthetic immune receptor repertoire was used to gauge amplification bias, and whatever bias remained was removed computationally. On the study's bioinformatics: Raw reads were preprocessed to remove errors, and CDR3 was defined by IMGT conventions from the conserved cysteine to phenylalanine. To get clonality, Shannon entropy was normalized by log2 of the number of productive unique TCRs and the result was subtracted from 1. Scalp TCRbeta sequences were cross-referenced with sorted blood CD4 and CD8 repertoires so that the CD4 or CD8 identity of scalp clones could be inferred. Not all clones reach the TCRdb copy of this immuneACCESS table, which keeps in-frame sequences only. Checked studies attribute under half of the gap to unresolved V genes and leave the rest unexplained. D and trimming were read from the DNA, whereas the V and J calls and clone size are those reported in that table. The sample contains around 250,000 clones, roughly 69% of them found a single time. The leading ten clones occupy around 1.2% of the sample.

The sample's time point label, decoded: baseline before oral tofacitinib. Lesional scalp punch biopsies and peripheral blood were collected from alopecia areata patients. PBMCs were separated by density centrifugation and stained for CD3, CD4 and CD8, after which CD4+ and CD8+ T cells were sorted on a FACSAria. This clone turned up a few times. The antigen it recognizes is unknown. Nothing much larger sits one base from this clone, and base qualities are not available. The sample has other DNA sequences that encode this CDR3 too. The V end loses 5 bases and the J end loses 11 bases, and a stretch of 4 bases separates them. The germline V gene encodes CDR1 GTSNPN and CDR2 SVGIG (reference sequence). From its cysteine to its phenylalanine, the CDR3 spans 9 amino acids. Of all the DNA, just the CDR3 is kept, 27 bases in frame from base 1.

The sequencing used CD4+ T cells sorted from blood, collected at week 0. This sequence originates from a human donor with alopecia areata. The sequence joins TRBV30 to TRBJ1-6; there is no confident call for the D gene. The DNA reads TGTGCCTGGGGGCCACCCCTCCACTTT. This encodes CAWGPPLHF.